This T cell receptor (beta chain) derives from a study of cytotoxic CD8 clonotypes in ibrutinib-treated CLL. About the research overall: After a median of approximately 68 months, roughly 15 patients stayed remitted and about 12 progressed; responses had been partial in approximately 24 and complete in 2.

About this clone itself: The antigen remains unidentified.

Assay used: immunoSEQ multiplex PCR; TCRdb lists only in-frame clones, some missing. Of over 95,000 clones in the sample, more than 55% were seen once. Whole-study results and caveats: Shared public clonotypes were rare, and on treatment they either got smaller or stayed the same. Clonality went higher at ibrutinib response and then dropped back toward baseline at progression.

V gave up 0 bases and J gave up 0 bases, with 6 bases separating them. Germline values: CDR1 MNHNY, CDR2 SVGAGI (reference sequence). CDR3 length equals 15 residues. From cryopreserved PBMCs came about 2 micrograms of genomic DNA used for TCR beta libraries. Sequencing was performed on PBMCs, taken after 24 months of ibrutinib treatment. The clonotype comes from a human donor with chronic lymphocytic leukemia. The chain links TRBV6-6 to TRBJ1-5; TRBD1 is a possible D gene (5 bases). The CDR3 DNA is TGTGCCAGCAGTTACTCGGGGGATAGCAATCAGCCCCAGCATTTT. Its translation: CASSYSGDSNQPQHF.